This T cell receptor (beta chain) appears in the sequencing data of a study of blood T cell repertoires in COVID-19. Each participant's cohort was designated according to participant-reported clinical history. Assay: immunoSEQ multiplex PCR; the TCRdb copy retains only in-frame clones and omits some. Counted here are 360,000 or so clones, roughly 89% occurring once; the ten biggest clones make up 1.5% to 2%. This CDR3 region has 14 residues. Trimming left V 1 base short and J 16 bases short, with 17 bases between. Germline V gene data show CDR1 as SGHVS and CDR2 as FNYEAQ. The chain links TRBV7-6 to TRBJ1-6, with a weak D call TRBD1 (5 bases). Specimen: PBMCs or T cells enriched from blood (not recorded which). The source is a woman between 25 and 40 years old who had recovered from COVID-19. The CDR3 protein is CASSLGGAGGRLHF. For the CDR3, the DNA is TGTGCCAGCAGCTTAGGGGGAGCGGGGGGTCGGCTCCACTTT.